A selection of T cell receptor beta chains follows, all from one sample in a study of blood T cells in healthy people across ages. TCRdb re-derived calls from the 5' RACE reads in MiXCR, one entry per CDR3 protein. The repertoire has around 2 million distinct CDR3 sequences, about two fifths of them found once; the top ten carry 20% to 25%. Sequences were obtained from blood. The receptors originated from a human donor in good health. Each CDR3 is given with its conserved first and last residue. D genes are given only for firm matches. Size values are once, few and many counts, or a class for expanded clones, and some rows have none.

J gene: TRBJ1-2
D gene: TRBD1
clone size: few
CDR3 length: 16
V gene: TRBV7-2
CDR3 protein: CASSFTGQGIRRGYTF
CDR3 DNA: TGTGCCAGCAGCTTTACGGGACAGGGGATCCGGCGTGGCTACACCTTC

J gene: TRBJ2-2
D gene: -
clone size: -
CDR3 length: 15
V gene: TRBV7-6
CDR3 protein: CASSLGSRGTGERFF
CDR3 DNA: TGTGCCAGCAGCTTAGGGTCGCGGGGCACCGGGGAGCGGTTTTTT

J gene: TRBJ2-3
D gene: -
clone size: few
CDR3 length: 17
V gene: TRBV7-9
CDR3 protein: CASSRGAGLSAGDTQYF
CDR3 DNA: TGTGCCAGCAGCCGGGGGGCGGGACTTTCCGCCGGCGATACGCAGTATTTT

J gene: TRBJ1-1
D gene: -
clone size: -
CDR3 length: 12
V gene: TRBV29-1
CDR3 protein: CSVSGNQAEAFF
CDR3 DNA: TGCAGCGTCTCGGGCAATCAGGCTGAAGCTTTCTTT

J gene: TRBJ2-7
D gene: -
clone size: few
CDR3 length: 14
V gene: TRBV7-2
CDR3 protein: CASSLEGAVYEQYF
CDR3 DNA: TGTGCCAGCAGCTTAGAGGGAGCCGTCTACGAGCAGTACTTC

J gene: TRBJ2-3
D gene: -
clone size: -
CDR3 length: 17
V gene: TRBV7-2
CDR3 protein: CASSLGLLWGSTDTQYF
CDR3 DNA: TGTGCCAGCAGCTTAGGTTTGTTATGGGGGTCCACAGATACGCAGTATTTT

J gene: TRBJ2-1
D gene: -
clone size: few
CDR3 length: 13
V gene: TRBV11-2
CDR3 protein: CASSFSPFGEQFF
CDR3 DNA: TGTGCCAGCAGCTTCTCTCCCTTCGGTGAGCAGTTCTTC

J gene: TRBJ1-4
D gene: TRBD1
clone size: -
CDR3 length: 14
V gene: TRBV29-1
CDR3 protein: CSADPGTGYEKLFF
CDR3 DNA: TGCAGCGCTGATCCCGGGACAGGGTATGAAAAACTGTTTTTT

J gene: TRBJ1-4
D gene: -
clone size: -
CDR3 length: 15
V gene: TRBV5-8
CDR3 protein: CASGSGTTTNEKLFF
CDR3 DNA: TGTGCCAGCGGGTCAGGGACGACAACTAATGAAAAACTGTTTTTT

J gene: TRBJ2-1
D gene: TRBD1
clone size: -
CDR3 length: 13
V gene: TRBV7-9
CDR3 protein: CASLGTGPNEQFF
CDR3 DNA: TGTGCCAGCCTCGGGACAGGGCCCAATGAGCAGTTCTTC

J gene: TRBJ1-1
D gene: -
clone size: few
CDR3 length: 15
V gene: TRBV4-3
CDR3 protein: CASSLTRALNTEAFF
CDR3 DNA: TGCGCCAGCAGCCTTACGAGGGCTCTGAACACTGAAGCTTTCTTT

J gene: TRBJ2-1
D gene: -
clone size: -
CDR3 length: 15
V gene: TRBV2
CDR3 protein: CASSWGVFSYNEQFF
CDR3 DNA: TGTGCCAGCAGTTGGGGGGTGTTCTCCTACAATGAGCAGTTCTTC

J gene: TRBJ2-7
D gene: TRBD1
clone size: -
CDR3 length: 14
V gene: TRBV5-1
CDR3 protein: CASSTGQGLGEQYF
CDR3 DNA: TGCGCCAGCAGCACGGGACAGGGTCTAGGCGAGCAGTACTTC

J gene: TRBJ2-1
D gene: -
clone size: few
CDR3 length: 14
V gene: TRBV18
CDR3 protein: CASSPLRGVNEQFF
CDR3 DNA: TGTGCCAGCTCACCTTTGAGAGGGGTTAATGAGCAGTTCTTC

J gene: TRBJ2-1
D gene: TRBD2
clone size: -
CDR3 length: 16
V gene: TRBV20-1
CDR3 protein: CSANPTSGGKYNEQFF
CDR3 DNA: TGCAGTGCTAACCCGACTAGCGGGGGGAAATACAATGAGCAGTTCTTC

J gene: TRBJ2-1
D gene: TRBD1
clone size: few
CDR3 length: 16
V gene: TRBV5-5
CDR3 protein: CASSFTGESSYNEQFF
CDR3 DNA: TGTGCCAGTAGCTTTACAGGGGAGTCCTCCTACAATGAGCAGTTCTTC

J gene: TRBJ2-7
D gene: -
clone size: -
CDR3 length: 14
V gene: TRBV27
CDR3 protein: CASSLSSRGSEQYF
CDR3 DNA: TGTGCCAGCAGTTTATCGTCCAGGGGAAGCGAGCAGTACTTC

J gene: TRBJ2-5
D gene: TRBD2
clone size: few
CDR3 length: 15
V gene: TRBV20-1
CDR3 protein: CSADAGLAVQETQYF
CDR3 DNA: TGCAGTGCTGATGCTGGGCTAGCGGTCCAAGAGACCCAGTACTTC

J gene: TRBJ2-7
D gene: -
clone size: few
CDR3 length: 15
V gene: TRBV4-2
CDR3 protein: CASSLEGPTIYEQYF
CDR3 DNA: TGTGCCAGCAGCCTGGAGGGACCTACTATCTACGAGCAGTACTTC

J gene: TRBJ2-7
D gene: -
clone size: few
CDR3 length: 11
V gene: TRBV7-6
CDR3 protein: CASTDNYEQYF
CDR3 DNA: TGTGCCAGCACCGACAACTACGAGCAGTACTTC

J gene: TRBJ2-7
D gene: -
clone size: few
CDR3 length: 16
V gene: TRBV4-3
CDR3 protein: CASSQEKVAGSYEQYF
CDR3 DNA: TGCGCCAGCAGCCAAGAAAAGGTGGCAGGGTCTTACGAGCAGTACTTC

J gene: TRBJ1-5
D gene: -
clone size: few
CDR3 length: 14
V gene: TRBV2
CDR3 protein: CASSGVNSNQPQHF
CDR3 DNA: TGTGCCAGCAGTGGAGTCAATAGCAATCAGCCCCAGCATTTT

J gene: TRBJ1-1
D gene: -
clone size: -
CDR3 length: 16
V gene: TRBV25-1
CDR3 protein: CASSDRAPVDLAPAFF
CDR3 DNA: TGTGCCAGCAGTGATAGGGCCCCCGTCGATCTAGCCCCAGCTTTCTTT

J gene: TRBJ2-1
D gene: -
clone size: -
CDR3 length: 15
V gene: TRBV29-1
CDR3 protein: CSVESSGYSYNEQFF
CDR3 DNA: TGCAGCGTTGAAAGCAGCGGTTACTCCTACAATGAGCAGTTCTTC

J gene: TRBJ1-2
D gene: TRBD1
clone size: -
CDR3 length: 15
V gene: TRBV4-1
CDR3 protein: CASSPRDRNVYGYTF
CDR3 DNA: TGCGCCAGCAGCCCCCGGGACAGAAACGTCTATGGCTACACCTTC

J gene: TRBJ2-1
D gene: -
clone size: few
CDR3 length: 14
V gene: TRBV3-1
CDR3 protein: CASSQDLGYNEQFF
CDR3 DNA: TGCGCCAGCAGCCAAGATTTGGGGTACAATGAGCAGTTCTTC

J gene: TRBJ2-3
D gene: -
clone size: -
CDR3 length: 15
V gene: TRBV29-1
CDR3 protein: CSVEDTGADTDTQYF
CDR3 DNA: TGCAGCGTTGAAGATACCGGGGCTGACACAGATACGCAGTATTTT

J gene: TRBJ2-5
D gene: TRBD1
clone size: few
CDR3 length: 15
V gene: TRBV29-1
CDR3 protein: CSVGWGQGSQETQYF
CDR3 DNA: TGCAGCGTTGGTTGGGGACAGGGGAGCCAAGAGACCCAGTACTTC

J gene: TRBJ2-2
D gene: TRBD2
clone size: -
CDR3 length: 18
V gene: TRBV5-1
CDR3 protein: CASSSLAGGPGNTGELFF
CDR3 DNA: TGCGCCAGCAGCTCCCTAGCGGGGGGGCCTGGAAACACCGGGGAGCTGTTTTTT

J gene: TRBJ2-3
D gene: TRBD2
clone size: -
CDR3 length: 22
V gene: TRBV12-3/TRBV12-4
CDR3 protein: CASSLGQRGGLLYKTSHNTQYF
CDR3 DNA: TGTGCCAGCAGTTTGGGCCAGCGGGGGGGCCTCCTATATAAAACATCCCACAATACGCAGTATTTT

J gene: TRBJ2-5
D gene: TRBD2
clone size: once
CDR3 length: 16
V gene: TRBV5-6
CDR3 protein: CASSLLGLAGQETQYF
CDR3 DNA: TGTGCCAGCAGCTTGTTAGGACTAGCGGGGCAGGAGACCCAGTACTTC

J gene: TRBJ2-1
D gene: -
clone size: few
CDR3 length: 12
V gene: TRBV20-1
CDR3 protein: CSARTINNEQFF
CDR3 DNA: TGCAGTGCCAGGACTATAAACAATGAGCAGTTCTTC

J gene: TRBJ2-7
D gene: -
clone size: -
CDR3 length: 12
V gene: TRBV29-1
CDR3 protein: CSGGRTSYEQYF
CDR3 DNA: TGCAGCGGTGGCAGGACCTCCTACGAGCAGTACTTC

J gene: TRBJ2-1
D gene: TRBD2
clone size: -
CDR3 length: 14
V gene: TRBV29-1
CDR3 protein: CSVLGLAGYNEQFF
CDR3 DNA: TGCAGCGTCTTGGGACTAGCGGGCTACAATGAGCAGTTCTTC

J gene: TRBJ2-1
D gene: -
clone size: many
CDR3 length: 15
V gene: TRBV7-6
CDR3 protein: CASSLELADYNEQFF
CDR3 DNA: TGTGCCAGCAGCTTAGAGCTAGCCGACTACAATGAGCAGTTCTTC

J gene: TRBJ1-1
D gene: -
clone size: -
CDR3 length: 15
V gene: TRBV29-1
CDR3 protein: CSVATIGGGSTEAFF
CDR3 DNA: TGCAGCGTCGCGACAATTGGGGGAGGGAGCACTGAAGCTTTCTTT

J gene: TRBJ1-5
D gene: -
clone size: -
CDR3 length: 19
V gene: TRBV7-9
CDR3 protein: CASSSGLIGGAKLNQPQHF
CDR3 DNA: TGTGCCAGCAGCTCGGGGTTGATTGGAGGCGCGAAGTTAAATCAGCCCCAGCATTTT

J gene: TRBJ2-1
D gene: TRBD2
clone size: -
CDR3 length: 15
V gene: TRBV7-2
CDR3 protein: CASNAGGGSYNEQFF
CDR3 DNA: TGTGCCAGCAACGCGGGGGGTGGGTCCTACAATGAGCAGTTCTTC

J gene: TRBJ1-4
D gene: -
clone size: -
CDR3 length: 13
V gene: TRBV29-1
CDR3 protein: CSTYQGMGEKLFF
CDR3 DNA: TGCAGCACATATCAGGGGATGGGAGAAAAACTGTTTTTT

J gene: TRBJ1-2
D gene: -
clone size: -
CDR3 length: 16
V gene: TRBV13
CDR3 protein: CASSLGGDTPNYGYTF
CDR3 DNA: TGTGCCAGCAGCTTAGGAGGGGACACTCCTAACTATGGCTACACCTTC

J gene: TRBJ2-7
D gene: -
clone size: once
CDR3 length: 14
V gene: TRBV5-1
CDR3 protein: CASSFDLSGSEQYF
CDR3 DNA: TGCGCCAGCAGCTTCGATTTAAGCGGCTCCGAGCAGTACTTC

J gene: TRBJ2-3
D gene: -
clone size: -
CDR3 length: 14
V gene: TRBV25-1
CDR3 protein: CASSEPAGTDTQYF
CDR3 DNA: TGTGCCAGCAGTGAACCGGCAGGGACAGATACGCAGTATTTT

J gene: TRBJ1-2
D gene: TRBD1
clone size: few
CDR3 length: 17
V gene: TRBV4-1
CDR3 protein: CASSQIPTGEINYGYTF
CDR3 DNA: TGCGCCAGCAGCCAAATCCCAACAGGGGAAATTAACTATGGCTACACCTTC

J gene: TRBJ2-3
D gene: -
clone size: once
CDR3 length: 13
V gene: TRBV6-2/TRBV6-3
CDR3 protein: CASNANQADTQYF
CDR3 DNA: TGTGCCAGCAACGCAAATCAGGCAGATACGCAGTATTTT

J gene: TRBJ1-2
D gene: -
clone size: few
CDR3 length: 16
V gene: TRBV5-1
CDR3 protein: CASSRDTGQRNYGYTF
CDR3 DNA: TGCGCCAGCAGCCGGGACACGGGTCAAAGAAACTATGGCTACACCTTC

J gene: TRBJ2-6
D gene: TRBD1
clone size: -
CDR3 length: 17
V gene: TRBV7-9
CDR3 protein: CASSRGQAPSGANVLTF
CDR3 DNA: TGTGCCAGCAGCCGGGGACAGGCCCCATCTGGGGCCAACGTCCTGACTTTC

J gene: TRBJ1-4
D gene: TRBD1
clone size: few
CDR3 length: 18
V gene: TRBV20-1
CDR3 protein: CSARDPWAGQDPNEKLFF
CDR3 DNA: TGCAGTGCTAGAGATCCCTGGGCGGGACAGGACCCAAATGAAAAACTGTTTTTT

J gene: TRBJ1-2
D gene: TRBD1
clone size: -
CDR3 length: 15
V gene: TRBV6-2/TRBV6-3
CDR3 protein: CASTQPTGAFYGYTF
CDR3 DNA: TGTGCCAGCACCCAACCGACAGGGGCGTTCTATGGCTACACCTTC

J gene: TRBJ1-2
D gene: -
clone size: few
CDR3 length: 14
V gene: TRBV9
CDR3 protein: CASSVDSTNYGYTF
CDR3 DNA: TGTGCCAGCAGCGTTGACAGTACTAACTATGGCTACACCTTC

J gene: TRBJ2-3
D gene: -
clone size: -
CDR3 length: 12
V gene: TRBV7-8
CDR3 protein: CASSTLYDTQYF
CDR3 DNA: TGTGCCAGCAGCACCTTGTACGATACGCAGTATTTT

J gene: TRBJ1-2
D gene: -
clone size: few
CDR3 length: 15
V gene: TRBV7-9
CDR3 protein: CASSFGQGLYYGYTF
CDR3 DNA: TGTGCCAGCAGTTTCGGGCAGGGGTTATACTATGGCTACACCTTC

J gene: TRBJ1-1
D gene: -
clone size: -
CDR3 length: 13
V gene: TRBV20-1
CDR3 protein: CSAVQGRNTEAFF
CDR3 DNA: TGCAGTGCTGTACAGGGCCGAAACACTGAAGCTTTCTTT